The 10 T cell receptor beta chains below come from one sample, sequenced in a study of blood T cells in healthy people across ages. Then a second PCR, running about 6 to 11 cycles, was carried out with a sample-barcoded 5' primer and a J-beta primer mix. TCRdb processed the 5' RACE reads anew with MiXCR; each CDR3 protein has one entry. The sample comprises roughly 1.4 million distinct CDR3 sequences, around 59% of which are singletons, and about 6.3% rests with the top ten. Sequencing was carried out using blood. Source of these receptors: a man in his late teens or twenties in good health.

The V call is TRBV18, the J call TRBJ2-4; weak D call: TRBD1 (6 bases). Near its end, the DNA agrees better with TRBJ2-7, so the J call may be wrong. The CDR3 is made up of 13 amino acids. Germline loops: CDR1 KGHSH, CDR2 LQKENI. The DNA for the CDR3 is TGTGCCAGCTCACGGTCGGACAGACCCGAGCAGTACTTC. Encoded protein: CASSRSDRPEQYF.

The chain employs TRBV27 and TRBJ2-5, with D possibly TRBD2 on 5 matching bases. The germline V and J ends were trimmed by 7 bases and 5 bases, with 23 bases remaining between them. Germline V gene lookup returns CDR1 MNHEY and CDR2 SMNVEV (reference sequence). There are 16 residues in the CDR3. The CDR3 loop reads CASTTVLGTKVETQYF. CDR3 nucleotide sequence: TGTGCCAGCACCACGGTACTAGGTACTAAGGTTGAGACCCAGTACTTC.

The rearrangement links TRBV12-3 or TRBV12-4 to TRBJ2-5, with D maybe TRBD2 (5 bases). The ends were cut back, 6 bases at V and 5 bases at J, with 16 bases in the middle. This CDR3 has 14 amino acids. CDR3 residues: CASSQPEGGETQYF. As DNA, the CDR3 is TGTGCCAGCAGCCAACCAGAAGGCGGGGAGACCCAGTACTTC.

To note about this clonotype: This may come from a read error, since a much larger clone is one base off. In nucleotides, the CDR3 is TGTGTCAGCAGTGAGAGGACTGGGGCCAACGTCCTGACTTTC. This sequence encodes CVSSERTGANVLTF. The V and J genes are TRBV6-4 and TRBJ2-6; D is unclear. CDR3 length: 14 residues. CDR1 MRHNA and CDR2 SNTAGT come from the germline V gene.

This clonotype was picked up one time. The V and J genes are TRBV12-3 or TRBV12-4 and TRBJ1-1, with D hard to call. Trimming left V 2 bases short and J 7 bases short, with 14 bases between. The CDR3 contains 14 residues. DNA of the CDR3: TGTGCCAGCAGTTTAAGAACAATGGCAGTTGAAGCTTTCTTT. Amino acids: CASSLRTMAVEAFF.

This clonotype was seen just once. The rearrangement joins TRBV20-1 to TRBJ2-1; TRBD2 matches at 7 bases. CDR3 size: 16 residues. V gave up 0 bases and J gave up 3 bases; unmatched junction bases: 8. Germline V gene lookup returns CDR1 DFQATT and CDR2 SNEGSKA (reference sequence). The CDR3 is CSARDSVQRDYNEQFF. The DNA for the CDR3 is TGCAGTGCTAGAGATTCGGTCCAGCGGGACTACAATGAGCAGTTCTTC.

V gene TRBV4-1 combines with J gene TRBJ2-1; D is uncertain. The CDR3 loop spans 13 amino acids. Germline V CDR1 and CDR2: MGHRA, YSYEKL. Trimming took 0 bases from V and 12 from J, leaving 12 bases between them. CDR3 protein: CASSQETGIGQFF. CDR3 in DNA: TGCGCCAGCAGCCAAGAGACGGGCATAGGGCAGTTCTTC.

This clonotype was recorded a few times. The chain employs TRBV25-1 and TRBJ2-1, with D possibly TRBD2 on 6 matching bases. This CDR3 contains 13 residues. The V gene's germline CDR1 is MGHDK and CDR2 SYGVNS. V was clipped by 6 bases and J by 11 bases, with 17 bases between them. This CDR3 reads CASRKTGDQKQFF. CDR3 DNA: TGTGCCAGCAGAAAAACGGGGGACCAGAAGCAGTTCTTC. Using reference TRBV25-1 and TRBJ2-1 for the parts outside the CDR3, the full variable domain is EADIYQTPRYLVIGTGKKITLECSQTMGHDKMYWYQQDPGMELHLIHYSYGVNSTEKGDLSSESTVSRIRTEHFPLTLESARPSHTSQYLCASRKTGDQKQFFGPGTRLTVL.

The table lists this clonotype with a few counts. J is TRBJ2-1 and V is TRBV20-1, with 8 nucleotides matching TRBD2. Germline trimming cut 1 base from V and 4 bases from J; bases unmatched to any gene: 12. Germline-derived CDR1 and CDR2 are DFQATT and SNEGSKA (reference sequence). The CDR3 loop spans 17 amino acids. The CDR3 DNA reads TGCAGTGCTAGAGGGAGTAGCGGGACCCCTCGTTACAATGAGCAGTTCTTC. This gives the protein CSARGSSGTPRYNEQFF.

The J gene is TRBJ2-5, the V gene TRBV4-3; D might be TRBD1 (6 bases). Trimming removed 1 base at V and 2 bases at J, with 17 bases between. The CDR3 contains 17 residues. The germline V gene has CDR1 LGHNA and CDR2 YSLEER. Here the CDR3 reads CASSQGGGRGPQETQYF. CDR3 sequence (DNA): TGCGCCAGCAGCCAAGGTGGTGGCAGGGGACCTCAAGAGACCCAGTACTTC.